The 4 T cell receptor beta chains below come from one sample, sequenced in a study of blood T cell repertoires in COVID-19. Produced via immunoSEQ multiplex PCR; TCRdb's table is partial and in-frame only. The table lists approximately 200,000 clones, 85% to 95% of them singletons. The sequenced material came from peripheral blood. The receptors come from a man aged 30 to 39 with COVID-19, enrolled during active disease.

This sequence joins TRBV7-9 and TRBJ1-5, with 10 bases lining up with TRBD1. Germline lookup yields CDR1 SEHNR and CDR2 FQNEAQ (reference sequence). This CDR3 comprises 14 residues. V shed 6 bases, J shed 6 bases, and the junction held 5 bases outside the gene matches. CDR3 sequence (DNA): TGTGCCAGCAGTCCGGGACAGGGGACTCAGCCCCAGCATTTT. Translating it yields CASSPGQGTQPQHF.

This chain joins TRBV27 and TRBJ1-6; the D gene is possibly TRBD1 (5 bases). The CDR3 contains 14 residues. Trimming removed 5 bases from V and 8 bases from J, with 13 bases in between. In germline, CDR1 is MNHEY, CDR2 SMNVEV (reference sequence). Here the CDR3 DNA reads TGTGCCAGCAGTCTGCAGGGCTGGGATTCACCCCTCCACTTT. This sequence encodes CASSLQGWDSPLHF.

The chain joins TRBV6-1 to TRBJ1-2, with 7 positions matching TRBD1. The V and J ends lost 4 bases and 8 bases, in that order; junction bases with no gene match: 16. The CDR3 sequence is 16 residues long. The germline V gene has CDR1 MNHNS and CDR2 SASEGT. CDR3 nucleotides: TGTGCCAGCAGTGCTGAAGCGACAGGGTATAGTTTGGGCTACACCTTC. Its protein product is CASSAEATGYSLGYTF.

J is TRBJ1-2 and V is TRBV27; D gene unclear. The CDR3 totals 15 residues. Germline V CDR1 and CDR2: MNHEY, SMNVEV (reference sequence). The V end was cut by 3 bases, the J end by 11 bases, with 22 bases between. CDR3 region: CASSLWAGVEVWYTF. The CDR3 region has the DNA TGTGCCAGCAGTTTGTGGGCCGGGGTAGAAGTTTGGTACACCTTC.